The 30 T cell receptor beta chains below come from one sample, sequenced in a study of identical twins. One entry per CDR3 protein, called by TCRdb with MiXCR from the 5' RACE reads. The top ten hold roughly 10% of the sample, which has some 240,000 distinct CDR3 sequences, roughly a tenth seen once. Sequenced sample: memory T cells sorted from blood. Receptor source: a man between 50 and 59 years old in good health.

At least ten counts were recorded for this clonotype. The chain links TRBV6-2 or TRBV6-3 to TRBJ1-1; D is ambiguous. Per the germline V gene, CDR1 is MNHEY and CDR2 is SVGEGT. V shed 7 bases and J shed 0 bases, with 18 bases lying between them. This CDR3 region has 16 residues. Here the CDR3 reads CASTSLGRGVNTEAFF. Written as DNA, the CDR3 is TGTGCCAGCACCTCTTTGGGTCGCGGAGTGAACACTGAAGCTTTCTTT.

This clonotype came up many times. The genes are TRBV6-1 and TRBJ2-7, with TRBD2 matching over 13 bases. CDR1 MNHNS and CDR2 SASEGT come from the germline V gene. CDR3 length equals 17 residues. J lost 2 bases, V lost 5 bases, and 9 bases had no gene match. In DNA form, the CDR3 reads TGTGCCAGCAGTCGACTGACTAGCGGGGGGACACCCTACGAGCAGTACTTC. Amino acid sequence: CASSRLTSGGTPYEQYF.

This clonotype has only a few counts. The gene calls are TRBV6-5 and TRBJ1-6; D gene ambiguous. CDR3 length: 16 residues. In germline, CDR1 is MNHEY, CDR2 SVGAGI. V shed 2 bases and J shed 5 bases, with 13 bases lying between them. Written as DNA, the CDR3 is TGTGCCAGCAGTTACACCGAGCGTGGGAATAATTCACCCCTCCACTTT. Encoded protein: CASSYTERGNNSPLHF.

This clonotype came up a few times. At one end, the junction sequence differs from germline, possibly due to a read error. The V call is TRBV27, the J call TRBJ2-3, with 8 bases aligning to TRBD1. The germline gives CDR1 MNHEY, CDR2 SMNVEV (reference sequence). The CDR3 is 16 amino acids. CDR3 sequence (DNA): TGTGCGAGCAGTTTATCCGACAGGGGAGAAACAGATACGCAGTATTTT. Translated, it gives CASSLSDRGETDTQYF.

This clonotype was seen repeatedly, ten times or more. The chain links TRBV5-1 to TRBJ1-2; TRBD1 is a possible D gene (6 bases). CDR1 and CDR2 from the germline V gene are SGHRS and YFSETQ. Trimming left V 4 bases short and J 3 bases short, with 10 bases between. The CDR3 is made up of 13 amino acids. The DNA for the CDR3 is TGCGCCAGCAGCCCGACAGGAGACTATGGCTACACCTTC. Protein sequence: CASSPTGDYGYTF.

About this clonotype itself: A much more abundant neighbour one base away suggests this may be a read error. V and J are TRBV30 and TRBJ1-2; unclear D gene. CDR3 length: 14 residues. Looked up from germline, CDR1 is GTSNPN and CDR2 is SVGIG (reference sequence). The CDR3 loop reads CAWSDRLAKYGYTF. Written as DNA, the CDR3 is TGTGCCTGGAGTGATCGACTCGCTAAGTATGGCTACACCTTC.

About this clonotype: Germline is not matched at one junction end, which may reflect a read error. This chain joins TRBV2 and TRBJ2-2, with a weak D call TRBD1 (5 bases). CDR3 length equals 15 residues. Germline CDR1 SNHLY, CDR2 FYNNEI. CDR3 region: CASSGGVENTGPLLF. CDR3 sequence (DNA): TGTGCCAGCAGTGGGGGCGTCGAGAACACCGGTCCCCTGCTTTTT.

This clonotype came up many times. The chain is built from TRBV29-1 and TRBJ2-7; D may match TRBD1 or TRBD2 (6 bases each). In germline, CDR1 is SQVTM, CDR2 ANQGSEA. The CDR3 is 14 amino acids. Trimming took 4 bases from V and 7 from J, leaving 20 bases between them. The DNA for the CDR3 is TGCAGCGTTGGAGGGGGGCAGGGCCCCCGGGAGCAGTACTTC. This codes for CSVGGGQGPREQYF.

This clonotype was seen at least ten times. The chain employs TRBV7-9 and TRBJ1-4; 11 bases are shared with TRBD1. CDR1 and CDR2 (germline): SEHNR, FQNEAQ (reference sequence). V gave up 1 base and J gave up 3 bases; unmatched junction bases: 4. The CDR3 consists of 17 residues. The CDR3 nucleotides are TGTGCCAGCAGCTTAGTCGGGACAGGGGGTGCTAATGAAAAACTGTTTTTT. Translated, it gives CASSLVGTGGANEKLFF.

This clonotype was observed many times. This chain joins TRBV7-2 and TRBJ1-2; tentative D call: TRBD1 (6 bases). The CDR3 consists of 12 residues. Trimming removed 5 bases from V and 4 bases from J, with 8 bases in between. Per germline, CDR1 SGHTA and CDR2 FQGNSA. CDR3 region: CASSRDIYGYTF. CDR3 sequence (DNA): TGTGCCAGCAGCCGGGACATCTATGGCTACACCTTC.

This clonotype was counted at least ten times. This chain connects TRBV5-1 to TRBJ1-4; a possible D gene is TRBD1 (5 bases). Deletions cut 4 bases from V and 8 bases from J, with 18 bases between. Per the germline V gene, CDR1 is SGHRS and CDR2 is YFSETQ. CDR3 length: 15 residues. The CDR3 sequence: CASSARPGGEEKLFF. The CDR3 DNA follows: TGCGCCAGCAGCGCAAGGCCCGGGGGTGAGGAAAAACTGTTTTTT.

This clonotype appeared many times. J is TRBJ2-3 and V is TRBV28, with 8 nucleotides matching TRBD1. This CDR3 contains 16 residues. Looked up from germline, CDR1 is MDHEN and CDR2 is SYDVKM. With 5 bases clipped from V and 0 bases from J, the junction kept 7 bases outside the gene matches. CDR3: CASSIRTGLSTDTQYF. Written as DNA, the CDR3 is TGTGCCAGCAGTATACGGACAGGGTTGAGCACAGATACGCAGTATTTT.

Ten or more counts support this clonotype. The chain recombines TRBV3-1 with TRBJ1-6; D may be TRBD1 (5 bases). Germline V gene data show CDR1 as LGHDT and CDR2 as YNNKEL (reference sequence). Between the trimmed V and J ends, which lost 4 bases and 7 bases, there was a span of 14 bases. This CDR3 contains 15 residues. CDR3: CASSPGTLGNSPLHF. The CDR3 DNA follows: TGTGCCAGCAGCCCCGGGACGTTGGGCAATTCACCCCTCCACTTT.

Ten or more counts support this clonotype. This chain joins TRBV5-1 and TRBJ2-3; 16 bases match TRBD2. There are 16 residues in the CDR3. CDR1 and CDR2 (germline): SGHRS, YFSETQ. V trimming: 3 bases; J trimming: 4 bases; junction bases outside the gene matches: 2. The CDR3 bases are TGCGCCAGCAGCTCCGGGACTAGCGGGGGGGCAGATACGCAGTATTTT. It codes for CASSSGTSGGADTQYF.

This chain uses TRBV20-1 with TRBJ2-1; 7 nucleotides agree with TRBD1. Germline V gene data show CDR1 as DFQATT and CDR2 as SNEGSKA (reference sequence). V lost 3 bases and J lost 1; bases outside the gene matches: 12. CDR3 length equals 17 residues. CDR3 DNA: TGCAGTGCTAGCCTCAGGGGGACCAGATTATCCTACAATGAGCAGTTCTTC. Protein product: CSASLRGTRLSYNEQFF.

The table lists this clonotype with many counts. CDR3 protein: CASSLTGVTDTQYF. DNA for the CDR3: TGTGCCAGCAGCTTGACAGGGGTGACAGATACGCAGTATTTT. The rearrangement uses TRBV7-3 and TRBJ2-3; 8 nucleotides agree with TRBD1. The CDR3 consists of 14 residues. V shed 3 bases, J shed 3 bases, and the junction held 2 bases outside the gene matches. Germline V gives CDR1 SGHTA, CDR2 FQGTGA. Drawing the rest from reference TRBV7-3 and TRBJ2-3, the complete variable domain is GAGVSQTPSNKVTEKGKYVELRCDPISGHTALYWYRQSLGQGPEFLIYFQGTGAADDSGLPNDRFFAVRPEGSVSTLKIQRTERGDSAVYLCASSLTGVTDTQYFGPGTRLTVL.

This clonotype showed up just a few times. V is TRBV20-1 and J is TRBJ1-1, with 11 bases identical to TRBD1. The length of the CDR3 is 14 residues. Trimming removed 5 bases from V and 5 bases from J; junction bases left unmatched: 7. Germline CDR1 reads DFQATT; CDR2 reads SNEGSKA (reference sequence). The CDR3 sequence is CSAPYGTGGTEAFF. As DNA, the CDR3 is TGCAGTGCTCCGTACGGGACAGGGGGTACTGAAGCTTTCTTT.

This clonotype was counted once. The CDR3 protein is CASSYPVTGANVLTF. The CDR3 DNA is TGTGCCAGCAGTTACCCCGTGACTGGGGCCAACGTCCTGACTTTC. V and J are TRBV6-2 or TRBV6-3 and TRBJ2-6; D gene uncertain. CDR3 length: 15 amino acids. Trimming pared 2 bases from V and 2 bases from J, leaving 7 bases between. The germline V gene has CDR1 MNHEY and CDR2 SVGEGT.

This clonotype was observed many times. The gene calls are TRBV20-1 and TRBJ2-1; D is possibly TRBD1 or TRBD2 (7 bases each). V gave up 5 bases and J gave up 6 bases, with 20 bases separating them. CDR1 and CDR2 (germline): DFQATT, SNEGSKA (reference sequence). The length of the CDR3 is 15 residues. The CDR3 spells CSAPREGARSNEQFF. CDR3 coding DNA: TGCAGTGCTCCGAGGGAGGGGGCGCGTAGCAATGAGCAGTTCTTC.

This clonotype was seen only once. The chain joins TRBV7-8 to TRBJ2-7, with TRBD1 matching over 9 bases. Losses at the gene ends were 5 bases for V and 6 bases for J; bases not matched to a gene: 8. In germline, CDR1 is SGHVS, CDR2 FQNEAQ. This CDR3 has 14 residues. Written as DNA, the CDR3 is TGTGCCAGCAGCGCGGTGGGACAGGGAAGCGAGCAGTACTTC. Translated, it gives CASSAVGQGSEQYF.

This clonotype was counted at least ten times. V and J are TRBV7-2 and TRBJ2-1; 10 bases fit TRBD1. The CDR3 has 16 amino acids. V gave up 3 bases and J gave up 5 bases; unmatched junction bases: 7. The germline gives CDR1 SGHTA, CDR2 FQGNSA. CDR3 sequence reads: CASSLTGGAWDNEQFF. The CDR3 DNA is TGTGCCAGCAGCTTGACAGGGGGCGCTTGGGACAATGAGCAGTTCTTC.

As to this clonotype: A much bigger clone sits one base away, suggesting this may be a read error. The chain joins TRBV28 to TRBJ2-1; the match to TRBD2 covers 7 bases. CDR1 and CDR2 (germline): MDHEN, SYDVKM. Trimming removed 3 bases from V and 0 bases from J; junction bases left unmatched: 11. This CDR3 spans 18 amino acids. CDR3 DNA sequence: TGTGCCAGCAGTTTTTGGGGACTAACCCGGAGCTCCTACAATGAGCAGTTCTTC. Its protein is CASSFWGLTRSSYNEQFF.

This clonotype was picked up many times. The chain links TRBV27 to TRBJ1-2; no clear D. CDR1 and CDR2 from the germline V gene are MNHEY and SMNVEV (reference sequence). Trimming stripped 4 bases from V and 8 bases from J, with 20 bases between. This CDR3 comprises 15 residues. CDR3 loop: CASSYYPGITEGYTF. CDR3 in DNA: TGTGCCAGCAGTTACTACCCGGGGATAACGGAGGGCTACACCTTC.

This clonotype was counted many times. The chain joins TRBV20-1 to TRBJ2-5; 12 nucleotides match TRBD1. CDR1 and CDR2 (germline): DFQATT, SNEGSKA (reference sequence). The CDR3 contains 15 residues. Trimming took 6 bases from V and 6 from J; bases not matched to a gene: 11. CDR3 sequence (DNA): TGCAGTGCGGTTCCGGGACAGGGGGCTCTGCAGACCCAGTACTTC. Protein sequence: CSAVPGQGALQTQYF.

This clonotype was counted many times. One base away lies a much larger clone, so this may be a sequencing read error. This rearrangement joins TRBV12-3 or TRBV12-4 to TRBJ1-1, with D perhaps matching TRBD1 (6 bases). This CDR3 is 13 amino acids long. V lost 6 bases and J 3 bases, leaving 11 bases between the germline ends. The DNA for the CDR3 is TGTGCCAGCAGCCAAGGACAGCACACTGAAGCTTTCTTT. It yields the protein CASSQGQHTEAFF.

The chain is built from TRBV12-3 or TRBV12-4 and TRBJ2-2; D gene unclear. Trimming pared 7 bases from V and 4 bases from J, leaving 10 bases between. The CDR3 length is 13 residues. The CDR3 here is CASTGRRTGELFF. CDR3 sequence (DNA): TGTGCCAGCACTGGGCGGCGCACCGGGGAGCTGTTTTTT.

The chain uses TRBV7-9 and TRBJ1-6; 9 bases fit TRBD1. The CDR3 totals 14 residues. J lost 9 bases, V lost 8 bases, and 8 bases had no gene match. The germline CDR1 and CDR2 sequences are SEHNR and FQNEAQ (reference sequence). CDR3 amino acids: CASAGTGFGSPLHF. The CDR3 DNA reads TGTGCCAGCGCCGGGACAGGGTTTGGTTCACCCCTCCACTTT.

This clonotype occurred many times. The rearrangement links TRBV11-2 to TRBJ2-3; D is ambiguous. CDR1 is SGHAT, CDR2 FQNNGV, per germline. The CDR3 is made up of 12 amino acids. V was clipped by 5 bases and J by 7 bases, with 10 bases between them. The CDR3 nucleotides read TGTGCCAGCAGCCACGACGAGTATACGCAGTATTTT. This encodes CASSHDEYTQYF.

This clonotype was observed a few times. Here the CDR3 DNA reads TGTGCCAGCAGCTCTGGGGGGATCCTAGCCAAAAACATTCAGTACTTC. Translation gives CASSSGGILAKNIQYF. The V call is TRBV3-1, the J call TRBJ2-4; perhaps TRBD2 as D (6 bases). The germline gives CDR1 LGHDT, CDR2 YNNKEL (reference sequence). The V end lost 5 bases, the J end lost 0 bases, and 14 bases lay between the germline ends. This CDR3 has 16 residues.

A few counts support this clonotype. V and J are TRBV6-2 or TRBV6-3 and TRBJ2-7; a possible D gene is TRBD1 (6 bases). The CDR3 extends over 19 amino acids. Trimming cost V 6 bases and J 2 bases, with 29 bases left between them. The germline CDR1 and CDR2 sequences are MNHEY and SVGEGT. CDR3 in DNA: TGTGCCAGCAGGCACCGAACAGGGCTGAGGGCTAGCTCCCCCTACGAGCAGTACTTC. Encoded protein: CASRHRTGLRASSPYEQYF.